Below are 28 T cell receptor beta chains sequenced from a single sample in a study of blood T cells in healthy people across ages. Sample-barcoded 5' priming and a J-beta primer mix drove a second PCR of 7 to 11 cycles. Using its own MiXCR run on the 5' RACE reads, TCRdb lists one record per CDR3 protein. This sample has hundreds of thousands of distinct CDR3 sequences, with about 32% found just once. Sequenced: blood. The receptors were sampled from an elderly woman in good health.

This clonotype was detected only a few times. Its ends do not fully match the called genes, so a read error is possible. This rearrangement joins TRBV6-1 to TRBJ2-4, with 8 bases that match TRBD2. TRBJ2-7 matches the DNA end more closely, so the J call is doubtful. CDR3 length equals 15 residues. Germline-derived CDR1 and CDR2 are MNHNS and SASEGT. CDR3 amino acids: CVSSALAVITYEQYF. The CDR3 DNA is TGTGTCAGCAGTGCACTAGCGGTGATTACTTACGAGCAGTACTTC.

This clonotype was observed many times. The CDR3: CSARVGLGGERGSSSYNEQFF. The DNA for the CDR3 is TGCAGTGCTAGAGTCGGCCTCGGTGGGGAGCGGGGGTCAAGCTCCTACAATGAGCAGTTCTTC. The V gene is TRBV20-1, the J gene TRBJ2-1, with TRBD2 matching 8 bases. CDR1 is DFQATT, CDR2 SNEGSKA, per germline (reference sequence). Germline trimming cut 1 base from V and 0 bases from J; bases unmatched to any gene: 20. The CDR3 is 21 amino acids.

The chain has TRBV7-9 and TRBJ2-7; no reliable D call. The CDR3 has 13 residues. Deletions cut 2 bases from V and 6 bases from J, with 11 bases between. Per germline, CDR1 SEHNR and CDR2 FQNEAQ (reference sequence). DNA for the CDR3: TGTGCCAGCAGCTTACAGGAGTCGCGCGAGCAGTACTTC. Translated: CASSLQESREQYF.

This clonotype occurred a few times. The CDR3 here is CATSRDYSLTAMNTEAFF. CDR3 nucleotide sequence: TGTGCCACCAGCAGAGATTACTCGCTGACAGCCATGAACACTGAAGCTTTCTTT. V is TRBV15 and J is TRBJ1-1, with D possibly TRBD1 on 5 matching bases. Trimming took off 0 bases at V and 0 bases at J, with 17 bases between the two ends. The CDR3 consists of 18 residues. The germline V gene encodes CDR1 LNHNV and CDR2 YYDKDF (reference sequence). The variable domain in full, completed from reference TRBV15 and TRBJ1-1, reads DAMVIQNPRYQVTQFGKPVTLSCSQTLNHNVMYWYQQKSSQAPKLLFHYYDKDFNNEADTPDNFQSRRPNTSFCFLDIRSPGLGDTAMYLCATSRDYSLTAMNTEAFFGQGTRLTVV.

Of note for this clonotype: This may be a read error, as it is one base from a much larger clone. In DNA, the CDR3 is TGTGCCATCAGTGAGGACAGACCCCAGAACTATGACTACACCTTC. Translation gives CAISEDRPQNYDYTF. The genes are TRBV10-3 and TRBJ1-2, with a weak D call TRBD1 (5 bases). The CDR3 consists of 15 residues. CDR1 and CDR2 (germline): ENHRY, SYGVKD.

Many counts were recorded for this clonotype. The genes are TRBV5-1 and TRBJ2-1; either TRBD1 or TRBD2 may supply D (6 bases each). The CDR3 spans 16 residues. Germline V gene lookup returns CDR1 SGHRS and CDR2 YFSETQ. V was pared by 0 bases and J by 4 bases, with 14 bases between. DNA for the CDR3: TGCGCCAGCAGCTTGGAGGGGGGCACTAAGTACAATGAGCAGTTCTTC. Translation: CASSLEGGTKYNEQFF.

This clonotype was recorded at least ten times. The V and J genes are TRBV29-1 and TRBJ2-3; TRBD1 matches 9 bases. The trim removed 6 bases at V and 6 bases at J, leaving 10 bases unmatched. The V gene's germline CDR1 is SQVTM and CDR2 ANQGSEA. The CDR3 consists of 14 residues. CDR3 DNA sequence: TGCAGCGTGGCAAGGGGGACAGGGAGGGATACGCAGTATTTT. Its translation is CSVARGTGRDTQYF.

In its sample, this clonotype was seen once. The gene calls are TRBV2 and TRBJ2-3; the D call may be TRBD1 or TRBD2 (5 bases each). The CDR3 length is 18 residues. Looked up from germline, CDR1 is SNHLY and CDR2 is FYNNEI. Trimming left V 3 bases short and J 0 bases short, with 19 bases between. The CDR3 nucleotides are TGTGCCAGCAGTGATAGCCCGGGACCGAATACTAGCACAGATACGCAGTATTTT. Protein sequence: CASSDSPGPNTSTDTQYF.

This clonotype was detected ten times or more. The chain combines TRBV6-5 with TRBJ1-2; tentatively, D is TRBD1 (5 bases). The germline V gene encodes CDR1 MNHEY and CDR2 SVGAGI. This CDR3 spans 14 amino acids. V shed 1 base and J shed 9 bases, with 15 bases lying between them. CDR3 region: CASSYFPVGERYTF. The CDR3 nucleotides are TGTGCCAGCAGTTACTTTCCCGTGGGGGAACGCTACACCTTC.

This clonotype was counted at least ten times. The chain employs TRBV3-1 and TRBJ1-2; no reliable D call. The CDR3 spans 14 residues. The germline V gene has CDR1 LGHDT and CDR2 YNNKEL (reference sequence). Trimming took off 1 base at V and 4 bases at J, with 10 bases between the two ends. CDR3 DNA: TGTGCCAGCAGCCAAGCAGGTCCAAGCTATGGCTACACCTTC. Its translation: CASSQAGPSYGYTF. Filled out from reference TRBV3-1 and TRBJ1-2, the complete variable domain reads DTAVSQTPKYLVTQMGNDKSIKCEQNLGHDTMYWYKQDSKKFLKIMFSYNNKELIINETVPNRFSPKSPDKAHLNLHINSLELGDSAVYFCASSQAGPSYGYTFGSGTRLTVV.

This clonotype occurred many times. The chain joins TRBV6-2 or TRBV6-3 to TRBJ2-3; 10 bases map to TRBD2. The germline V gene encodes CDR1 MNHEY and CDR2 SVGEGT. Unmatched junction bases numbered 8, after V lost 5 bases and J lost 6 bases. The CDR3 is made up of 15 amino acids. CDR3 sequence: CASSAPGLATDTQYF. Here the CDR3 DNA reads TGTGCCAGCAGTGCCCCGGGACTAGCGACCGATACGCAGTATTTT.

The J gene is TRBJ2-4, the V gene TRBV6-2 or TRBV6-3, with D possibly TRBD2 on 5 matching bases. The last part of the DNA fits TRBJ2-7 better; the J call may be wrong. Per the germline V gene, CDR1 is MNHEY and CDR2 is SVGEGT. The CDR3 runs 16 residues. CDR3 coding DNA: TGTGCCAGCAGTTACACGTCAAGACGGGGAGATGACGAGCAGTACTTC. Residues: CASSYTSRRGDDEQYF.

This clonotype was counted many times. CDR3 nucleotide sequence: TGCAGTGCCCCGCCGGGCCGGGAAGGGGCTAGCACAGATACGCAGTATTTT. Its translation is CSAPPGREGASTDTQYF. This chain uses TRBV20-1 with TRBJ2-3; the D gene could be TRBD1 or TRBD2 (5 bases each). The V gene's germline CDR1 is DFQATT and CDR2 SNEGSKA (reference sequence). This CDR3 contains 17 residues. V lost 6 bases, J lost 0 bases, and 22 bases lay in between.

This clonotype was picked up a small number of times. V usage is TRBV20-1 and J usage is TRBJ1-1; 7 bases agree with TRBD1. J was trimmed by 1 base and V by 3 bases; bases with no gene match: 8. Germline CDR1 reads DFQATT; CDR2 reads SNEGSKA (reference sequence). This CDR3 is built from 15 residues. CDR3 sequence reads: CSASPLGQANTEAFF. In nucleotides, the CDR3 is TGCAGTGCTAGTCCCCTAGGACAGGCGAACACTGAAGCTTTCTTT.

The chain has TRBV4-2 and TRBJ2-7; 9 bases fit TRBD1. CDR1 and CDR2 (germline): LGHNA, YNFKEQ. V lost 0 bases, J lost 7 bases, and 13 bases stayed unmatched. This CDR3 has 17 residues. The CDR3 spells CASSQEADRGSYNEQYF. The CDR3 coding sequence is TGTGCCAGCAGCCAAGAAGCGGACAGGGGCTCCTACAATGAGCAGTACTTC.

This clonotype was observed many times. V is TRBV9 and J is TRBJ2-3; 13 bases match TRBD2. J gave up 4 bases and V 3 bases, and 5 bases lay outside the gene matches. Germline-derived CDR1 and CDR2 are SGDLS and YYNGEE. This CDR3 is 16 amino acids long. The CDR3 coding sequence is TGTGCCAGCAGCGGGACTAGCGGGAGTAATGCAGATACGCAGTATTTT. Protein product: CASSGTSGSNADTQYF.

The J gene is TRBJ1-1, the V gene TRBV3-1; D is uncertain. CDR1 and CDR2 from the germline V gene are LGHDT and YNNKEL (reference sequence). The CDR3 is 15 residues long. V lost 4 bases to trimming and J lost 5 bases, with 17 bases between them. The CDR3 DNA is TGTGCCAGCAGCCCCCGGGGAGGGCAGACAACTGAAGCTTTCTTT. It specifies CASSPRGGQTTEAFF.

The table lists this clonotype with many counts. The chain carries TRBV29-1 and TRBJ2-5; 7 nucleotides align to TRBD1. The trim removed 3 bases at V and 4 bases at J, leaving 5 bases unmatched. Germline V gives CDR1 SQVTM, CDR2 ANQGSEA. The CDR3 runs 13 residues. In nucleotides, the CDR3 is TGCAGCGTTGATCAGGGGGTGCGAGAGACCCAGTACTTC. Translation: CSVDQGVRETQYF.

This clonotype was counted many times. The chain combines TRBV9 with TRBJ2-6; D is ambiguous. V shed 4 bases and J shed 5 bases, with 10 bases lying between them. CDR1 is SGDLS, CDR2 YYNGEE, per germline. The CDR3 is 14 amino acids. CDR3 nucleotide sequence: TGTGCCAGCAGCCCCCAGCTATGGGCCAACGTCCTGACTTTC. It specifies CASSPQLWANVLTF.

This clonotype was detected many times. This chain connects TRBV7-3 to TRBJ2-3, with 7 bases lining up with TRBD1. Germline loops: CDR1 SGHTA, CDR2 FQGTGA. J gave up 1 base and V 4 bases, and 8 bases lay outside the gene matches. The CDR3 contains 16 residues. CDR3 region: CASSSKQGFGTDTQYF. CDR3 nucleotides: TGTGCCAGCAGCTCCAAACAGGGGTTCGGCACAGATACGCAGTATTTT. Together with reference TRBV7-3 and TRBJ2-3, the CDR3 gives the full variable domain: GAGVSQTPSNKVTEKGKYVELRCDPISGHTALYWYRQSLGQGPEFLIYFQGTGAADDSGLPNDRFFAVRPEGSVSTLKIQRTERGDSAVYLCASSSKQGFGTDTQYFGPGTRLTVL.

This clonotype was counted only a few times. The V call is TRBV19, the J call TRBJ1-5; D might be TRBD1 (6 bases). CDR1 is LNHDA, CDR2 SQIVND, per germline (reference sequence). CDR3 size: 16 residues. Trimming cost V 6 bases and J 3 bases, with 18 bases left between them. The CDR3 DNA follows: TGTGCCAGTAGCGTATTCCTGGACAGCATCAATCAGCCCCAGCATTTT. Translating it yields CASSVFLDSINQPQHF.

With regard to this clonotype: A much larger clone differs from this one at a single base, so this may be a read error. The V and J genes are TRBV5-1 and TRBJ2-3; D could derive from TRBD1 or TRBD2 (6 bases each). The germline CDR1 and CDR2 sequences are SGHRS and YFSETQ. This CDR3 has 16 amino acids. V lost 2 bases and J lost 4, with 17 bases in between. The CDR3 coding sequence is TGCGCCAGCAGCTTTGGGGGCGGGGTGCCCGCAGATACGCAGTATTTT. It specifies CASSFGGGVPADTQYF.

This clonotype was found a few times. The chain joins TRBV6-1 to TRBJ1-3; 7 bases match TRBD1. Germline V gene lookup returns CDR1 MNHNS and CDR2 SASEGT. This CDR3 has 15 amino acids. J gave up 0 bases and V 5 bases, and 4 bases lay outside the gene matches. CDR3 nucleotides: TGTGCCAGCAGTCGACAGGGAAACTCTGGAAACACCATATATTTT. Translation: CASSRQGNSGNTIYF.

This clonotype was picked up a small number of times. The chain carries TRBV7-9 and TRBJ2-1; perhaps TRBD2 as D (7 bases). The CDR3 covers 15 residues. Germline CDR1 is SEHNR and CDR2 is FQNEAQ (reference sequence). V shed 4 bases and J shed 8 bases, with 18 bases lying between them. In nucleotides, the CDR3 is TGTGCCAGCAGCTCTACAACCGAGGGGGGGGATGAGCAGTTCTTC. Its protein is CASSSTTEGGDEQFF.

V and J are TRBV20-1 and TRBJ2-3; 10 bases are a match to TRBD2. Per germline, CDR1 DFQATT and CDR2 SNEGSKA (reference sequence). Trimming removed 1 base from V and 4 bases from J; junction bases left unmatched: 5. CDR3 length equals 15 residues. The CDR3 sequence: CSARVLAGGADTQYF. The CDR3 DNA sequence: TGCAGTGCTAGAGTATTAGCGGGGGGTGCAGATACGCAGTATTTT.

Worth noting for this clonotype: One end of the junction is discordant with germline, which a read error may explain. This chain uses TRBV12-3 or TRBV12-4 with TRBJ2-3, with TRBD2 matching over 13 bases. The CDR3 runs to 16 residues. This CDR3 is CASSFTSGRAGDTEYF. The CDR3 nucleotides read TGTGCCAGCAGTTTCACTAGCGGGAGGGCCGGAGATACGGAGTATTTT.

V and J are TRBV12-3 or TRBV12-4 and TRBJ2-7; perhaps TRBD2 as D (6 bases). The CDR3 is 17 amino acids. Trimming pared 4 bases from V and 5 bases from J, leaving 24 bases between. CDR3 sequence: CASSYRPGGLGRHEQYF. The CDR3 region has the DNA TGTGCCAGCAGTTACAGGCCCGGAGGGCTGGGTAGGCACGAGCAGTACTTC.

This clonotype was observed a handful of times. V usage is TRBV28 and J usage is TRBJ1-4; D gene uncertain. CDR1 MDHEN and CDR2 SYDVKM come from the germline V gene. Trimming cost V 6 bases and J 8 bases, with 16 bases left between them. The CDR3 is 14 amino acids. The CDR3 region is CASSRMELIEKLFF. The CDR3 nucleotides read TGTGCCAGCAGCCGGATGGAGCTCATAGAAAAACTGTTTTTT. Using reference TRBV28 and TRBJ1-4 for the parts outside the CDR3, the full variable domain is DVKVTQSSRYLVKRTGEKVFLECVQDMDHENMFWYRQDPGLGLRLIYFSYDVKMKEKGDIPEGYSVSREKKERFSLILESASTNQTSMYLCASSRMELIEKLFFGSGTQLSVL.